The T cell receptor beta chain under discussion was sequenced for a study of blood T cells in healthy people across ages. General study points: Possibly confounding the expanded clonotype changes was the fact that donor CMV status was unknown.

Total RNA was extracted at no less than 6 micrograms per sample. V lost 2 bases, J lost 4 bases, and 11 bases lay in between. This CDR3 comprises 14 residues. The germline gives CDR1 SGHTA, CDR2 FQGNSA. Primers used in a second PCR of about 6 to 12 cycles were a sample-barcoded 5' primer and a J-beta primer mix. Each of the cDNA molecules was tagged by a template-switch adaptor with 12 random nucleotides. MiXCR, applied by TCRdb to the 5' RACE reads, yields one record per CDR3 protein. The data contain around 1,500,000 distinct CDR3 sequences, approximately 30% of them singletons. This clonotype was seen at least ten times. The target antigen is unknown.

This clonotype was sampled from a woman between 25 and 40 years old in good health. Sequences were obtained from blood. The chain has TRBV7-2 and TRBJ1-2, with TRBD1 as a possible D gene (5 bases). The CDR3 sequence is CASSLRGPTYGYTF. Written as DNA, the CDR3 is TGTGCCAGCAGCTTAAGGGGACCTACCTATGGCTACACCTTC.